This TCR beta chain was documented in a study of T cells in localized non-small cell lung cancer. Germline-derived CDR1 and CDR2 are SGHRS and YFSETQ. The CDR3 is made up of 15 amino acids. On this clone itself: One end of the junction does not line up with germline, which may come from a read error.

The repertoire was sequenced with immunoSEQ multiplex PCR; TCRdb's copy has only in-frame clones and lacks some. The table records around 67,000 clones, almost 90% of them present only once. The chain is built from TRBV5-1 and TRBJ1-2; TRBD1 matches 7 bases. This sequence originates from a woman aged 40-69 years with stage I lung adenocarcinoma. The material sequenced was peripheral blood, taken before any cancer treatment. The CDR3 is CASSSPGTAIYGYTF. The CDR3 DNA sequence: TGTGCCAGCAGCTCCCCCGGGACAGCGATCTATGGCTACACCTTC.